The 20 T cell receptor beta chains presented below share a single source sample, sequenced in a study of cytomegalovirus exposure and HLA in healthy donors. A multiplex PCR was run with 60 Vbeta primers and 13 Jbeta primers. The table came from immunoSEQ multiplex PCR; TCRdb's copy has only in-frame clones and leaves some out. The profile shows 150,000 to 200,000 clones, about 82% of them singletons. The sequenced material came from PBMCs. The receptors come from a woman under 40 in good health and CMV-seronegative.

J is TRBJ2-1 and V is TRBV5-1, with a tentative D call TRBD2 (5 bases). CDR3 length: 15 residues. Trimming cost V 1 base and J 2 bases, with 10 bases left between them. Germline CDR1 reads SGHRS; CDR2 reads YFSETQ. The CDR3 here is CASSLLKRTYNEQFF. In nucleotides, the CDR3 is TGCGCCAGCAGCTTGTTGAAGCGGACCTACAATGAGCAGTTCTTC.

This clone was counted a single time. DNA for the CDR3: TGTGCCAGCAGCTTGGGAACAGGGTCTCGGGATACGCAGTATTTT. Its translation is CASSLGTGSRDTQYF. The chain joins TRBV5-4 to TRBJ2-3, with D perhaps matching TRBD1 (6 bases). The CDR3 consists of 15 residues. The V end was cut by 0 bases, the J end by 6 bases, with 14 bases between. CDR1 and CDR2 (germline): SGHNT, YYREEE (reference sequence). Based on the CDR3 plus reference TRBV5-4 and TRBJ2-3, the full variable domain is ETGVTQSPTHLIKTRGQQVTLRCSSQSGHNTVSWYQQALGQGPQFIFQYYREEENGRGNFPPRFSGLQFPNYSSELNVNALELDDSALYLCASSLGTGSRDTQYFGPGTRLTVL.

This chain uses TRBV7-3 with TRBJ2-7; 11 bases map to TRBD2. Looked up from germline, CDR1 is SGHTA and CDR2 is FQGTGA. This CDR3 region has 15 residues. Germline trimming cut 4 bases from V and 4 bases from J; bases unmatched to any gene: 6. The CDR3 spells CASSSTSGGPYEQYF. The CDR3 DNA reads TGTGCCAGCAGCTCTACTAGCGGGGGACCATACGAGCAGTACTTC. Filled out from reference TRBV7-3 and TRBJ2-7, the complete variable domain reads GAGVSQTPSNKVTEKGKYVELRCDPISGHTALYWYRQSLGQGPEFLIYFQGTGAADDSGLPNDRFFAVRPEGSVSTLKIQRTERGDSAVYLCASSSTSGGPYEQYFGPGTRLTVT.

The chain links TRBV28 to TRBJ2-5; weak D call: TRBD2 (6 bases). The V and J ends lost 7 bases and 4 bases respectively, with 16 bases between them. CDR3 length: 14 amino acids. Germline V gene lookup returns CDR1 MDHEN and CDR2 SYDVKM. The DNA for the CDR3 is TGTGCCAGCAACCCTGGAGGGACTCCAGAGACCCAGTACTTC. This encodes CASNPGGTPETQYF.

This sequence joins TRBV7-3 and TRBJ2-1; 9 bases map to TRBD2. CDR1 is SGHTA and CDR2 is FQGTGA in the germline V gene. The V segment lost 6 bases and the J segment 8 bases; nucleotides outside the gene matches: 14. The length of the CDR3 is 16 residues. CDR3 nucleotides: TGTGCCAGCAGTACCCAAGGGCGGGGGGGCTGGTATGAGCAGTTCTTC. Protein product: CASSTQGRGGWYEQFF.

CDR3 sequence: CASSEWLAGGKETQYF. CDR3 coding DNA: TGCGCCAGCAGTGAGTGGTTAGCGGGGGGAAAAGAGACCCAGTACTTC. The rearrangement uses TRBV10-2 and TRBJ2-5; 10 positions agree with TRBD2. The CDR3 sequence is 16 residues long. The trim removed 1 base at V and 3 bases at J, leaving 5 bases unmatched. Germline V lookup: CDR1 WSHSY, CDR2 SAAADI.

The chain is built from TRBV12-5 and TRBJ2-3; 9 bases are shared with TRBD2. The J segment lost 2 bases and the V segment lost 2 bases, leaving 5 bases of the junction unmatched. Germline-derived CDR1 and CDR2 are LGHNT and FRNRAP. The CDR3 has 16 amino acids. In DNA form, the CDR3 reads TGTGCTAGTGGTTTGTGGAGCGGGGGGCTCACAGATACGCAGTATTTT. Translation: CASGLWSGGLTDTQYF.

The chain joins TRBV19 to TRBJ1-1, with D unresolved. The CDR3 covers 14 residues. V was clipped by 2 bases and J by 3 bases, with 10 bases between them. Germline CDR1 reads LNHDA; CDR2 reads SQIVND (reference sequence). Written as DNA, the CDR3 is TGTGCCAGTAGTATAACTTCGACTTACACTGAAGCTTTCTTT. Translating gives CASSITSTYTEAFF.

The gene calls are TRBV19 and TRBJ2-5; the match to TRBD2 covers 13 bases. J gave up 2 bases and V 5 bases, and 5 bases lay outside the gene matches. This CDR3 is 16 amino acids long. Germline V gives CDR1 LNHDA, CDR2 SQIVND (reference sequence). CDR3: CASSFGLAGAQETQYF. The DNA for the CDR3 is TGTGCCAGTAGTTTCGGACTAGCGGGGGCTCAAGAGACCCAGTACTTC.

The V and J genes are TRBV2 and TRBJ2-7; D is unclear. Germline V gene lookup returns CDR1 SNHLY and CDR2 FYNNEI. The CDR3 has 12 amino acids. Trimming removed 6 bases at V and 3 bases at J, with 9 bases between. The CDR3 is CASSGWRYEQYF. As DNA, the CDR3 is TGTGCCAGCAGCGGGTGGCGCTACGAGCAGTACTTC.

V is TRBV2 and J is TRBJ2-2; weak D call: TRBD2 (7 bases). The CDR3 is 17 residues long. Deletions cut 6 bases from V and 1 base from J, with 18 bases between. CDR1 is SNHLY and CDR2 is FYNNEI in the germline V gene. CDR3 sequence: CASSPLRGPMNTGELFF. DNA for the CDR3: TGTGCCAGCAGCCCCCTGCGGGGGCCGATGAACACCGGGGAGCTGTTTTTT. Drawing the rest from reference TRBV2 and TRBJ2-2, the complete variable domain is EPEVTQTPSHQVTQMGQEVILRCVPISNHLYFYWYRQILGQKVEFLVSFYNNEISEKSEIFDDQFSVERPDGSNFTLKIRSTKLEDSAMYFCASSPLRGPMNTGELFFGEGSRLTVL.

J is TRBJ2-7 and V is TRBV19; D is unclear. Between the trimmed V and J ends, which lost 6 bases and 0 bases, there was a span of 12 bases. The CDR3 sequence is 14 residues long. Germline lookup yields CDR1 LNHDA and CDR2 SQIVND (reference sequence). CDR3 in amino acids: CASSPPSLSYEQYF. CDR3 sequence (DNA): TGTGCCAGTAGCCCCCCCAGTCTCTCCTACGAGCAGTACTTC.

This clone was observed a single time. The gene calls are TRBV30 and TRBJ1-5; D is undetermined. The CDR3 covers 15 residues. Germline lookup yields CDR1 GTSNPN and CDR2 SVGIG (reference sequence). The V end lost 0 bases, the J end lost 0 bases, and 9 bases lay between the germline ends. CDR3 amino acids: CAWSVSGYSNQPQHF. In nucleotides, the CDR3 is TGTGCCTGGAGTGTATCGGGATATAGCAATCAGCCCCAGCATTTT.

A note on this clone: Compared with germline, one end of the junction differs, possibly owing to a read error. This chain joins TRBV2 and TRBJ2-7; TRBD1 agrees at 7 bases. Germline V CDR1 and CDR2: SNHLY, FYNNEI. This CDR3 comprises 13 residues. The CDR3 loop reads CARSGTATYEQYF. DNA of the CDR3: TGTGCCAGGAGTGGGACAGCAACCTACGAGCAGTACTTC.

The CDR3 nucleotides read TGTGCCAGCAGTTCCCGGGACAGCGCCCACTATGGCTACACCTTC. As protein: CASSSRDSAHYGYTF. V and J are TRBV6-6 and TRBJ1-2; 7 positions match TRBD1. This CDR3 has 15 amino acids. In germline, CDR1 is MNHNY, CDR2 SVGAGI (reference sequence). Trimming took 4 bases from V and 3 from J; bases not matched to a gene: 8.

This clone was seen a handful of times. The rearrangement links TRBV6-4 to TRBJ1-1; no definite D call. V lost 0 bases to trimming and J lost 4 bases, with 6 bases between them. Per germline, CDR1 MRHNA and CDR2 SNTAGT. There are 13 residues in the CDR3. This CDR3 is CASSDSSSTEAFF. The CDR3 region has the DNA TGTGCCAGCAGTGACTCATCCAGCACTGAAGCTTTCTTT.

V gene TRBV7-3 combines with J gene TRBJ2-6; D possibly corresponds to TRBD2 (5 bases). V was cut by 1 base and J by 4 bases, with 11 bases left in between. This CDR3 spans 16 amino acids. The germline gives CDR1 SGHTA, CDR2 FQGTGA. The CDR3 sequence is CASSLSEGSGANVLTF. CDR3 nucleotides: TGTGCCAGCAGCTTAAGTGAGGGATCGGGGGCCAACGTCCTGACTTTC.

This chain links TRBV5-5 with TRBJ1-6; D ambiguous. The CDR3 totals 15 residues. Germline CDR1 is SGHKS and CDR2 is YYEKEE (reference sequence). Trimming shortened V by 4 bases and J by 5 bases, and 13 bases separated the two germline ends. CDR3 nucleotide sequence: TGTGCCAGCAGCCGGACTCCCCGTGATAATTCACCCCTCCACTTT. This gives the protein CASSRTPRDNSPLHF.

The rearrangement joins TRBV10-3 to TRBJ2-1, with D unresolved. This CDR3 has 15 amino acids. The germline CDR1 and CDR2 sequences are ENHRY and SYGVKD. V shed 0 bases and J shed 1 base, with 7 bases lying between them. The CDR3 protein is CAISESAVSYNEQFF. In DNA form, the CDR3 reads TGTGCCATCAGTGAGTCGGCCGTTTCCTACAATGAGCAGTTCTTC.

This rearrangement joins TRBV9 to TRBJ1-1; D is ambiguous. Germline V gene lookup returns CDR1 SGDLS and CDR2 YYNGEE. This CDR3 contains 13 residues. V was clipped by 0 bases and J by 10 bases, with 13 bases between them. The CDR3 nucleotides are TGTGCCAGCAGCGTAGACGGGGAAGACGGAGCTTTCTTT. It is translated as CASSVDGEDGAFF.